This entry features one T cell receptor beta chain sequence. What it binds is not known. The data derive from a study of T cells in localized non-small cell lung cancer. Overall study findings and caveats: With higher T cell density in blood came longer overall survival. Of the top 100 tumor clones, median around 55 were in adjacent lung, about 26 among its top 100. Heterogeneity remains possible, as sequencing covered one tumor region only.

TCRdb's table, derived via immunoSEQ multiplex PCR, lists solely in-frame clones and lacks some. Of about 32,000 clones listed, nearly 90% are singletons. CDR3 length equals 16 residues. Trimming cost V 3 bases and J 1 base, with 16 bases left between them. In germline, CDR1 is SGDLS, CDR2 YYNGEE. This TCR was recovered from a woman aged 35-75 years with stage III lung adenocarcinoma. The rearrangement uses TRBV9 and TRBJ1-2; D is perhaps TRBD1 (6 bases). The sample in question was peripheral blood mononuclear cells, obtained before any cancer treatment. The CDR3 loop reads CASSAGGQPVNYGYTF. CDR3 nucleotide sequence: TGTGCCAGCAGCGCCGGGGGACAACCCGTTAACTATGGCTACACCTTC. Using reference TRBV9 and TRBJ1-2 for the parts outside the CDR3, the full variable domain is DSGVTQTPKHLITATGQRVTLRCSPRSGDLSVYWYQQSLDQGLQFLIQYYNGEERAKGNILERFSAQQFPDLHSELNLSSLELGDSALYFCASSAGGQPVNYGYTFGSGTRLTVV.